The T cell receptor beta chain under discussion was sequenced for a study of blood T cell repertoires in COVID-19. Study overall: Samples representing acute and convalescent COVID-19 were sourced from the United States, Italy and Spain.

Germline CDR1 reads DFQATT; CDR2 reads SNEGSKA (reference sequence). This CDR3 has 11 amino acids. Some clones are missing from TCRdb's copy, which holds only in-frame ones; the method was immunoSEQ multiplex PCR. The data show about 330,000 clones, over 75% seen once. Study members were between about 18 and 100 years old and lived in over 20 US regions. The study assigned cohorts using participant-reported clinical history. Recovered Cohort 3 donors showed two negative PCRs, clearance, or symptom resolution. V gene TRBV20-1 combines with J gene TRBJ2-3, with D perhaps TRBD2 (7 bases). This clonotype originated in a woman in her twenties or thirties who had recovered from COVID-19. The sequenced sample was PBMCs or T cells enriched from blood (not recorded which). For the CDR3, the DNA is TGCAAGGGGGGGCGGGCAGATACGCAGTATTTT. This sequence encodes CKGGRADTQYF.